The 3 T cell receptor beta chains below all came from one sample that was sequenced in a study of cytomegalovirus exposure and HLA in healthy donors (dated by TCRdb to the late 2010s). To prepare the library, the immunoSEQ multiplex PCR assay was applied. For the multiplex PCR, a mixture combining 60 forward primers for TCR Vbeta segments and 13 reverse primers for TCR Jbeta segments was used. The source is immuneACCESS, and TCRdb retained only in-frame sequences with V and J called. Part of the clones is not carried over; for the studies checked, unresolved V genes explain less than half of this, and the remainder is unexplained. Here the sample has about 150,000 clones; less than 80% occur a single time. The ten top clones hold under 2.5% of the sample. Material for sequencing was PBMCs. The receptors were gathered from a man in his thirties or forties in good health and CMV-seronegative.

This chain links TRBV6-4 with TRBJ2-3; 7 nucleotides line up with TRBD1. The CDR3 has 15 residues. Germline loops: CDR1 MRHNA, CDR2 SNTAGT. V dropped 3 bases and J dropped 1; count of bases not matched to a gene: 4. In nucleotides, the CDR3 is TGTGCCAGCAGTGAGGCAGGGGGAGGCACAGATACGCAGTATTTT. It yields the protein CASSEAGGGTDTQYF.

In this sample, this clone turned up a few times. The gene calls are TRBV6-5 and TRBJ1-2; 8 bases align to TRBD1. Germline V CDR1 and CDR2: MNHEY, SVGAGI. V was pared by 0 bases and J by 3 bases, with 0 bases of the junction left unmatched. This CDR3 has 14 amino acids. CDR3 loop: CASSYSGQDYGYTF. CDR3 bases: TGTGCCAGCAGTTACTCGGGACAGGACTATGGCTACACCTTC.

V usage is TRBV29-1 and J usage is TRBJ1-2; D is ambiguous. There are 13 residues in the CDR3. Germline assignment: CDR1 SQVTM and CDR2 ANQGSEA. Deletions cut 2 bases from V and 3 bases from J, with 10 bases between. CDR3 region: CSVEREGDYGYTF. In DNA, the CDR3 is TGCAGCGTTGAAAGGGAGGGTGACTATGGCTACACCTTC.